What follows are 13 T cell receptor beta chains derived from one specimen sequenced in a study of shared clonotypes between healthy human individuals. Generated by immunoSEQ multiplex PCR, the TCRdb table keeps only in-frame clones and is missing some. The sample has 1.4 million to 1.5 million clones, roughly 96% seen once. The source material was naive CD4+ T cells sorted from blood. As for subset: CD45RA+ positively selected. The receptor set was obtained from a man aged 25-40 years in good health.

This CDR3 is CATSRDLGAGEQFF. Here the CDR3 DNA reads TGTGCCACCAGCAGAGATTTGGGGGCAGGAGAGCAGTTCTTC. The chain uses TRBV15 and TRBJ2-1; maybe TRBD1 (6 bases). V was pared by 0 bases and J by 10 bases, with 13 bases between. This CDR3 is built from 14 residues. CDR1 and CDR2 from the germline V gene are LNHNV and YYDKDF (reference sequence).

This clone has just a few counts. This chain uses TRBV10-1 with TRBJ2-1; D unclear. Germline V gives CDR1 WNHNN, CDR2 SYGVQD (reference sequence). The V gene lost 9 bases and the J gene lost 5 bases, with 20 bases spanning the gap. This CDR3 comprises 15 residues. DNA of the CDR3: TGCGCCAGTACACCCGATGGAAGCTTCAACAATGAGCAGTTCTTC. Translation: CASTPDGSFNNEQFF.

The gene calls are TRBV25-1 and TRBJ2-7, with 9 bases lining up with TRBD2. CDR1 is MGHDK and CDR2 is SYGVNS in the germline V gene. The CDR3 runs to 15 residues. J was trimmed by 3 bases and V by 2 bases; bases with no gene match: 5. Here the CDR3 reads CASSEPAGGNYEQYF. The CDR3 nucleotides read TGTGCCAGCAGTGAACCGGCGGGAGGGAACTACGAGCAGTACTTC.

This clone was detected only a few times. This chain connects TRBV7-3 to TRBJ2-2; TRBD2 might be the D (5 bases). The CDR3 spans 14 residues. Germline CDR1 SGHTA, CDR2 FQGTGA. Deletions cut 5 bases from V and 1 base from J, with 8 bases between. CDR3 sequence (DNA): TGTGCCAGCAGCCGACGGGGGAACACCGGGGAGCTGTTTTTT. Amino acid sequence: CASSRRGNTGELFF.

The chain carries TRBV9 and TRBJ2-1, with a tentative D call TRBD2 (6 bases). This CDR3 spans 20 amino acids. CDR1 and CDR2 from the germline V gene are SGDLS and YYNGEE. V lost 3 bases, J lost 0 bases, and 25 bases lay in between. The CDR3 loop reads CASSASGTPHWGDSYNEQFF. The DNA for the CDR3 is TGTGCCAGCAGCGCCTCTGGGACTCCCCATTGGGGGGACTCCTACAATGAGCAGTTCTTC.

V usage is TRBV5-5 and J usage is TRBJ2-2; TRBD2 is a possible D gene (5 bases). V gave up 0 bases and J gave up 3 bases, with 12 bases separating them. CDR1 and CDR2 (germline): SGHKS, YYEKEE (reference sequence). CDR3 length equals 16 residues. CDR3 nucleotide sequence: TGTGCCAGCAGCTTGGTTGGGAGCACCTACACCGGGGAGCTGTTTTTT. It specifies CASSLVGSTYTGELFF.

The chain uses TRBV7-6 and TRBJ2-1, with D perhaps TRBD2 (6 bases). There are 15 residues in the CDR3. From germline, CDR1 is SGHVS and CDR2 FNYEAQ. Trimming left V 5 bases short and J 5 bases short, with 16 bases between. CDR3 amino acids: CASSRGLTRDNEQFF. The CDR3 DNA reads TGTGCCAGCAGCCGTGGACTAACGCGTGACAATGAGCAGTTCTTC.

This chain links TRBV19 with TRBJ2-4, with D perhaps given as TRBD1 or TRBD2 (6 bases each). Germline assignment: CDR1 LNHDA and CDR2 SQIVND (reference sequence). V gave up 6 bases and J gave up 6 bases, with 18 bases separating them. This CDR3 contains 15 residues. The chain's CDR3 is CASSQGGGSPNIQYF. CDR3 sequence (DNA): TGTGCCAGTAGCCAAGGAGGGGGGTCCCCAAACATTCAGTACTTC.

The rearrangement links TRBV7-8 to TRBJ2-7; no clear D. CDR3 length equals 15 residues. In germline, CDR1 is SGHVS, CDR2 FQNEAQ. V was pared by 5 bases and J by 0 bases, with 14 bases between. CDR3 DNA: TGTGCCAGCAGCCCGGAAGGAGTAAGCTCCTACGAGCAGTACTTC. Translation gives CASSPEGVSSYEQYF.

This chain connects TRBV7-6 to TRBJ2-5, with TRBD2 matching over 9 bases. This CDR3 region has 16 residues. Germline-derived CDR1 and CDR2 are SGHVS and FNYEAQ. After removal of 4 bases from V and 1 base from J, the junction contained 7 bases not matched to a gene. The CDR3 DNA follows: TGTGCCAGCAGCTCGAGACTAGCGGCCACCCAAGAGACCCAGTACTTC. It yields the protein CASSSRLAATQETQYF.

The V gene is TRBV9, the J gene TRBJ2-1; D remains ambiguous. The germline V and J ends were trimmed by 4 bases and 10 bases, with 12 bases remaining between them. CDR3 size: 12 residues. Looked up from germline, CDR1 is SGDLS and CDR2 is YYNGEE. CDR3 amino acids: CASSSYGTEQFF. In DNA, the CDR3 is TGTGCCAGCAGCTCCTACGGCACCGAGCAGTTCTTC. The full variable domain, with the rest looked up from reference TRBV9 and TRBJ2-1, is DSGVTQTPKHLITATGQRVTLRCSPRSGDLSVYWYQQSLDQGLQFLIQYYNGEERAKGNILERFSAQQFPDLHSELNLSSLELGDSALYFCASSSYGTEQFFGPGTRLTVL.

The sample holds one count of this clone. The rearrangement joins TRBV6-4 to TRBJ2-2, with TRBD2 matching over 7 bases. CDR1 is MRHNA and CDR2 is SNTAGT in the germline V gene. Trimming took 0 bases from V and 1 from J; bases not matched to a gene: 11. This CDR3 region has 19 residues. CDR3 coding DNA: TGTGCCAGCAGTGACTCGGCCAGCGGACTAGGACGGAACACCGGGGAGCTGTTTTTT. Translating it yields CASSDSASGLGRNTGELFF.

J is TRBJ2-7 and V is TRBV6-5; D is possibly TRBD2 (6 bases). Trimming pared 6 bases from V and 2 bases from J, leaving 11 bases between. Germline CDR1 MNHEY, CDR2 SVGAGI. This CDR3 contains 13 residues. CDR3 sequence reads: CASRPSVPYEQYF. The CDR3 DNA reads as TGTGCCAGCAGACCTAGCGTCCCCTACGAGCAGTACTTC.